This T cell receptor beta chain was recovered during a study of T cell changes during pregnancy in multiple sclerosis. Measured with immunoSEQ multiplex PCR; TCRdb has only the in-frame clones, and not every one. The sample records about 24,000 clones, 70% to 90% being singletons. Germline values: CDR1 KGHSH, CDR2 LQKENI. Trimming took 3 bases from V and 5 from J; bases not matched to a gene: 0. The CDR3 has 13 residues. The starting material was CD4+ T cells from peripheral blood mononuclear cells, obtained in the first trimester of pregnancy. The sequence came from a female donor in good health, enrolled as a control in a pregnancy study. The rearrangement uses TRBV18 and TRBJ1-5; 8 bases match TRBD1. This CDR3 is CASSPDRDQPQHF. Here the CDR3 DNA reads TGTGCCAGCTCACCGGACAGGGATCAGCCCCAGCATTTT. The whole variable domain, filled in from reference TRBV18 and TRBJ1-5, reads NAGVMQNPRHLVRRRGQEARLRCSPMKGHSHVYWYRQLPEEGLKFMVYLQKENIIDESGMPKERFSAEFPKEGPSILRIQQVVRGDSAAYFCASSPDRDQPQHFGDGTRLSIL.